Listed here are 16 T cell receptor beta chains from one sample, sequenced in a study of T cells in Graves' hyperthyroidism and ophthalmopathy. RNA transcripts yielded amplified TCR beta CDR3 regions. The TCR CDR3 was amplified in a first-round RT-PCR using the HTBI primer set. TCRdb used MiXCR to reprocess the multiplex PCR reads, holding one entry per CDR3 protein. Here the sample spans about 500,000 distinct CDR3 sequences, roughly a sixth being singletons. The sequenced material came from blood. These TCRs come from a woman under 30 with Graves' ophthalmopathy.

In this sample, this clonotype turned up many times. The chain employs TRBV12-3 or TRBV12-4 and TRBJ1-5, with TRBD1 as a possible D gene (5 bases). V was cut by 3 bases and J by 2 bases, with 11 bases left in between. The CDR3 runs to 15 residues. The CDR3: CASSFLRGGNQPQHF. The CDR3 DNA reads TGTGCCAGCAGTTTTCTAAGGGGAGGCAATCAGCCCCAGCATTTT.

A few counts support this clonotype. The rearrangement joins TRBV5-1 to TRBJ2-1; 9 bases are shared with TRBD1. The trim removed 2 bases at V and 7 bases at J, leaving 7 bases unmatched. Germline V gene lookup returns CDR1 SGHRS and CDR2 YFSETQ. This CDR3 has 15 amino acids. This CDR3 is CASSFGTGLPNEQFF. The CDR3 region has the DNA TGCGCCAGCAGCTTCGGGACAGGGCTACCGAATGAGCAGTTCTTC.

This clonotype was counted ten times or more. This chain joins TRBV11-2 and TRBJ1-3; no clear D. Germline values: CDR1 SGHAT, CDR2 FQNNGV. CDR3 size: 14 residues. Trimming removed 1 base from V and 4 bases from J, with 8 bases in between. CDR3 sequence: CASSLVTLGNTIYF. Written as DNA, the CDR3 is TGTGCCAGCAGCTTAGTTACACTCGGAAACACCATATATTTT.

This clonotype came up many times. The chain carries TRBV3-1 and TRBJ1-6, with D hard to call. This CDR3 spans 14 amino acids. The V and J ends lost 1 base and 8 bases respectively, with 9 bases between them. Germline loops: CDR1 LGHDT, CDR2 YNNKEL (reference sequence). CDR3 DNA sequence: TGTGCCAGCAGCCAAGTACAGCGGCATTCACCCCTCCACTTT. This codes for CASSQVQRHSPLHF.

The sample holds many counts of this clonotype. This chain joins TRBV28 and TRBJ2-2; TRBD1 matches 7 bases. CDR3 length: 15 amino acids. The V gene's germline CDR1 is MDHEN and CDR2 SYDVKM. Trimming cost V 6 bases and J 0 bases; bases outside gene matches: 4. The CDR3 sequence is CASRRQGANTGELFF. CDR3 DNA: TGTGCCAGCAGGCGACAGGGCGCGAACACCGGGGAGCTGTTTTTT. Supplemented by reference TRBV28 and TRBJ2-2, the full variable domain reads DVKVTQSSRYLVKRTGEKVFLECVQDMDHENMFWYRQDPGLGLRLIYFSYDVKMKEKGDIPEGYSVSREKKERFSLILESASTNQTSMYLCASRRQGANTGELFFGEGSRLTVL.

This clonotype occurred many times. The V gene is TRBV2, the J gene TRBJ1-1, with D maybe TRBD1 (6 bases). This CDR3 region has 14 residues. Trimming shortened V by 6 bases and J by 0 bases, and 11 bases separated the two germline ends. Germline values: CDR1 SNHLY, CDR2 FYNNEI. The CDR3 loop reads CASRGALLNTEAFF. The CDR3 DNA follows: TGTGCCAGCAGGGGGGCTTTATTGAACACTGAAGCTTTCTTT.

V and J are TRBV10-3 and TRBJ1-4; the D is unclear. V was clipped by 2 bases and J by 8 bases, with 24 bases between them. The germline CDR1 and CDR2 sequences are ENHRY and SYGVKD. The CDR3 has 18 amino acids. The CDR3 spells CAISEPKGEITDPEKLFF. In nucleotides, the CDR3 is TGTGCCATCAGTGAGCCGAAGGGAGAAATTACCGACCCGGAAAAACTGTTTTTT.

V gene TRBV9 combines with J gene TRBJ2-3; D uncertain. V gave up 0 bases and J gave up 6 bases, with 14 bases separating them. The CDR3 has 15 amino acids. Germline V gene lookup returns CDR1 SGDLS and CDR2 YYNGEE. CDR3: CASSVAGQVQDTQYF. For the CDR3, the DNA is TGTGCCAGCAGCGTAGCGGGCCAGGTCCAGGATACGCAGTATTTT.

The V gene is TRBV28, the J gene TRBJ2-1; 16 bases line up with TRBD2. Germline-derived CDR1 and CDR2 are MDHEN and SYDVKM. Trimming removed 2 bases from V and 8 bases from J; junction bases left unmatched: 0. CDR3 length: 15 amino acids. Written as DNA, the CDR3 is TGTGCCAGCAGTTTAGGGACTAGCGGGAGGGATGAGCAGTTCTTC. It codes for CASSLGTSGRDEQFF.

The chain has TRBV7-9 and TRBJ2-5, with 10 bases fitting TRBD1. Germline V gene lookup returns CDR1 SEHNR and CDR2 FQNEAQ (reference sequence). Trimming took 9 bases from V and 4 from J; bases not matched to a gene: 11. The CDR3 has 15 residues. CDR3 protein: CASQFARQGAETQYF. The CDR3 DNA reads TGTGCCAGTCAATTCGCCAGACAGGGGGCAGAGACCCAGTACTTC.

This clonotype was observed many times. V gene TRBV29-1 combines with J gene TRBJ2-3; 7 bases map to TRBD2. Trimming cost V 4 bases and J 0 bases; bases outside gene matches: 4. CDR1 and CDR2 (germline): SQVTM, ANQGSEA. The CDR3 extends over 14 amino acids. The CDR3 protein is CSVVGGGSTDTQYF. DNA of the CDR3: TGCAGCGTTGTGGGCGGGGGTAGCACAGATACGCAGTATTTT.

The table lists this clonotype with many counts. The rearrangement links TRBV7-2 to TRBJ2-7; D gene ambiguous. The CDR3 runs 13 residues. Germline V gives CDR1 SGHTA, CDR2 FQGNSA. The V end lost 5 bases, the J end lost 2 bases, and 10 bases lay between the germline ends. DNA for the CDR3: TGTGCCAGCAGCACGGACCAACCCTACGAGCAGTACTTC. This sequence encodes CASSTDQPYEQYF.

This clonotype was seen repeatedly, ten times or more. The CDR3 here is CASSRGDYGYTF. Here the CDR3 DNA reads TGCGCCAGCAGCAGGGGGGACTATGGCTACACCTTC. The gene calls are TRBV5-1 and TRBJ1-2; maybe TRBD1 (6 bases). The CDR3 is made up of 12 amino acids. V was cut by 4 bases and J by 3 bases, with 7 bases left in between. The V gene's germline CDR1 is SGHRS and CDR2 YFSETQ.

This clonotype was observed at least ten times. The chain links TRBV14 to TRBJ2-7; the D gene is possibly TRBD2 (5 bases). CDR3 size: 16 residues. V dropped 1 base and J dropped 7 bases, with 20 bases sitting between them. CDR1 is SGHDN and CDR2 is FVKESK in the germline V gene. CDR3 amino acids: CASSQGRRGNRGEQYF. CDR3 nucleotide sequence: TGTGCCAGCAGCCAAGGGCGGCGAGGGAATCGAGGGGAGCAGTACTTC.

The sample holds many counts of this clonotype. The chain combines TRBV7-8 with TRBJ2-2; TRBD2 aligns across 14 bases. Germline V gives CDR1 SGHVS, CDR2 FQNEAQ. V was clipped by 5 bases and J by 8 bases; unmatched bases: 7. This CDR3 has 16 amino acids. CDR3 protein: CASSQRTSGRLGELFF. Written as DNA, the CDR3 is TGTGCCAGCAGCCAGCGGACTAGCGGGAGGTTGGGGGAGCTGTTTTTT.

The V and J genes are TRBV6-1 and TRBJ2-3; possible D gene TRBD1, 7 bases. The CDR3 is 13 residues long. V lost 4 bases and J 8 bases, leaving 13 bases between the germline ends. Germline lookup yields CDR1 MNHNS and CDR2 SASEGT. The CDR3, as DNA: TGTGCCAGCAGTGCAACGCAGGGGGGTACGCAGTATTTT. It is translated as CASSATQGGTQYF.